The source of this T cell receptor (beta chain) is a study of a mutant IDH1 vaccine in newly diagnosed glioma. V lost 1 base and J lost 8, with 17 bases in between. Germline V gives CDR1 LGHNA, CDR2 YSLEER. The CDR3 covers 16 residues. Regarding this clone: Antigen unknown.

As to time point: week 35, safety follow-up. Vaccinated patients received 300 ug of mutant IDH1 20-mer peptide per dose, with topical imiquimod. Generated by immunoSEQ multiplex PCR, the TCRdb table keeps only in-frame clones and is missing some. The repertoire has tens of thousands of clones, around four fifths of them found once; the top ten carry about 11%. The sequences come from PBMCs, collected from a glioma patient whose treatment included an IDH1 peptide vaccine. This TCR derives from a woman between 40 and 50 years old with glioma. The chain joins TRBV4-3 to TRBJ1-4; D is uncertain. The CDR3 sequence is CASSQGWAELIEKLFF. CDR3 DNA: TGCGCCAGCAGCCAAGGGTGGGCAGAGTTGATCGAAAAACTGTTTTTT.